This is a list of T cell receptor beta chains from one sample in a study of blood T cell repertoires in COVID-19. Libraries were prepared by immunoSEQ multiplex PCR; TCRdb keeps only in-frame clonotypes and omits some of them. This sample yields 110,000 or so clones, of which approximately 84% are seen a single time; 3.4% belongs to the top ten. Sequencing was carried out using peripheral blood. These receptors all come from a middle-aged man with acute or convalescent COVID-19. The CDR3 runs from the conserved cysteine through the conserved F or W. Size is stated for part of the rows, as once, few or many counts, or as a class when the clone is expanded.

CDR3 protein: CSVEEWGTGLSYEQYF
clone size: -
CDR3 length: 16
J gene: TRBJ2-7
V gene: TRBV29-1

CDR3 protein: CASSVYRDTEAFF
clone size: -
CDR3 length: 13
J gene: TRBJ1-1
V gene: TRBV3-1/TRBV3-2

CDR3 protein: CASSDPRLVQETQYF
clone size: -
CDR3 length: 15
J gene: TRBJ2-5
V gene: TRBV5-1

CDR3 protein: CAIIQRPAHVPAPYEQYF
clone size: few
CDR3 length: 18
J gene: TRBJ2-7
V gene: TRBV10-3

CDR3 protein: CASSEGAGTGGGYTF
clone size: -
CDR3 length: 15
J gene: TRBJ1-2
V gene: TRBV10-2

CDR3 protein: CASSLDWRASNQETQYF
clone size: -
CDR3 length: 17
J gene: TRBJ2-5
V gene: TRBV11-2

CDR3 protein: CAWSHRNEQFF
clone size: -
CDR3 length: 11
J gene: TRBJ2-1
V gene: TRBV30

CDR3 protein: CASSYSDRSGPYGYTF
clone size: few
CDR3 length: 16
J gene: TRBJ1-2
V gene: TRBV6-2/TRBV6-3

CDR3 protein: CAWRDRGLSYNSPLHF
clone size: once
CDR3 length: 16
J gene: TRBJ1-6
V gene: TRBV30

CDR3 protein: CASSRQPGPAGEKLFF
clone size: once
CDR3 length: 16
J gene: TRBJ1-4
V gene: TRBV4-1

CDR3 protein: CASSHKWGGAEAFF
clone size: -
CDR3 length: 14
J gene: TRBJ1-1
V gene: TRBV27

CDR3 protein: CASSFEGGYTF
clone size: few
CDR3 length: 11
J gene: TRBJ1-2
V gene: TRBV4-2

CDR3 protein: CASSRNDRQETQYF
clone size: -
CDR3 length: 14
J gene: TRBJ2-5
V gene: TRBV18

CDR3 protein: CASSLQGSYEQYF
clone size: -
CDR3 length: 13
J gene: TRBJ2-7
V gene: TRBV5-1

CDR3 protein: CASSQDWDRDGLAKNIQYF
clone size: -
CDR3 length: 19
J gene: TRBJ2-4
V gene: TRBV3-1/TRBV3-2

CDR3 protein: CASSESTSISKQYF
clone size: -
CDR3 length: 14
J gene: TRBJ2-7
V gene: TRBV2

CDR3 protein: CASSRAWTANSPLHF
clone size: -
CDR3 length: 15
J gene: TRBJ1-6
V gene: TRBV5-8

CDR3 protein: CASSVFNEKLFF
clone size: -
CDR3 length: 12
J gene: TRBJ1-4
V gene: TRBV2

CDR3 protein: CASTTAGNGQETQYF
clone size: -
CDR3 length: 15
J gene: TRBJ2-5
V gene: TRBV5-1

CDR3 protein: CASSLSGPYNEQFF
clone size: once
CDR3 length: 14
J gene: TRBJ2-1
V gene: TRBV27

CDR3 protein: CASSREVSYGYTF
clone size: -
CDR3 length: 13
J gene: TRBJ1-2
V gene: TRBV3-1/TRBV3-2

CDR3 protein: CASRDRDRGTDTQYF
clone size: -
CDR3 length: 15
J gene: TRBJ2-3
V gene: TRBV19

CDR3 protein: CASSSRQSRSGELFF
clone size: -
CDR3 length: 15
J gene: TRBJ2-2
V gene: TRBV5-8

CDR3 protein: CAWSVKGTGNTIYF
clone size: -
CDR3 length: 14
J gene: TRBJ1-3
V gene: TRBV30

CDR3 protein: CASSARQADTQYF
clone size: few
CDR3 length: 13
J gene: TRBJ2-3
V gene: TRBV7-9

CDR3 protein: CASSFGTGGYEQYF
clone size: -
CDR3 length: 14
J gene: TRBJ2-7
V gene: TRBV5-6

CDR3 protein: CASSEAGVPDTQYF
clone size: -
CDR3 length: 14
J gene: TRBJ2-3
V gene: TRBV6-1

CDR3 protein: CASSIIADRGRRETQYF
clone size: -
CDR3 length: 17
J gene: TRBJ2-5
V gene: TRBV19

CDR3 protein: CASQEGLEQYF
clone size: -
CDR3 length: 11
J gene: TRBJ2-7
V gene: TRBV10-1

CDR3 protein: CASSPDRGIGGYTF
clone size: -
CDR3 length: 14
J gene: TRBJ1-2
V gene: TRBV3-1/TRBV3-2

CDR3 protein: CASSWIKAGYGYTF
clone size: -
CDR3 length: 14
J gene: TRBJ1-2
V gene: TRBV7-8

CDR3 protein: CATDAGEGSGAVF
clone size: -
CDR3 length: 13
J gene: TRBJ2-7
V gene: TRBV18

CDR3 protein: CATSSGYPKNIQYF
clone size: -
CDR3 length: 14
J gene: TRBJ2-4
V gene: TRBV24-1

CDR3 protein: CASSLGAQGARSYEQYF
clone size: -
CDR3 length: 17
J gene: TRBJ2-7
V gene: TRBV7-6

CDR3 protein: CASSFASGDYEQYF
clone size: -
CDR3 length: 14
J gene: TRBJ2-7
V gene: TRBV11-1

CDR3 protein: CASSPKQTATNEKLFF
clone size: -
CDR3 length: 16
J gene: TRBJ1-4
V gene: TRBV18

CDR3 protein: CASSRTGSPNEKLFF
clone size: -
CDR3 length: 15
J gene: TRBJ1-4
V gene: TRBV5-8

CDR3 protein: CASSLTGPGSPLHF
clone size: -
CDR3 length: 14
J gene: TRBJ1-6
V gene: TRBV3-1/TRBV3-2

CDR3 protein: CASSPRTGDTYNEQFF
clone size: -
CDR3 length: 16
J gene: TRBJ2-1
V gene: TRBV11-2

CDR3 protein: CASSQDPSGADTQYF
clone size: -
CDR3 length: 15
J gene: TRBJ2-3
V gene: TRBV4-3

CDR3 protein: CASSPRQGALGNTIYF
clone size: -
CDR3 length: 16
J gene: TRBJ1-3
V gene: TRBV9

CDR3 protein: CASSDPGQGFSYEQYF
clone size: few
CDR3 length: 16
J gene: TRBJ2-7
V gene: TRBV6-1

CDR3 protein: CASSETRGITQYF
clone size: -
CDR3 length: 13
J gene: TRBJ2-3
V gene: TRBV5-5

CDR3 protein: CSVRKQTDTQYF
clone size: -
CDR3 length: 12
J gene: TRBJ2-3
V gene: TRBV29-1

CDR3 protein: CAINGGGVNEQFF
clone size: -
CDR3 length: 13
J gene: TRBJ2-1
V gene: TRBV10-3

CDR3 protein: CASSLGQRETQYF
clone size: -
CDR3 length: 13
J gene: TRBJ2-5
V gene: TRBV11-2

CDR3 protein: CASSQGQGSETQYF
clone size: -
CDR3 length: 14
J gene: TRBJ2-5
V gene: TRBV3-1/TRBV3-2

CDR3 protein: CASSSDRPGQGKPDTQYF
clone size: -
CDR3 length: 18
J gene: TRBJ2-3
V gene: TRBV18

CDR3 protein: CPRHRPDTQYF
clone size: -
CDR3 length: 11
J gene: TRBJ2-3
V gene: TRBV24-1

CDR3 protein: CASTGLAGITDTQYF
clone size: -
CDR3 length: 15
J gene: TRBJ2-3
V gene: TRBV19

CDR3 protein: CASRLAPLLADITDTQYF
clone size: -
CDR3 length: 18
J gene: TRBJ2-3
V gene: TRBV12-2